Detailed here is one T cell receptor (beta chain). Its target is not known. These data belong to a study of CD8+CD57+ T cells in acquired aplastic anemia. Across the whole study: DNA per sorted CD4+ or CD8+ sample ranged about 0.2 to 30 ug, averaging about 3 ug.

TCR beta VDJ and CDR3 were profiled, and genomic DNA was the template. TCRdb reprocessed the reads with MiXCR, giving one entry per CDR3 protein. The data contain about 200,000 distinct CDR3 sequences, almost 50% of them singletons. Overall study findings and caveats: A set of around 30 CD8+ CDR3 sequences was shared between patients and controls, and these sequences appeared highly expressed in patients.

The CDR3 contains 15 residues. The germline V gene encodes CDR1 DFQATT and CDR2 SNEGSKA (reference sequence). With V trimmed by 5 bases and J by 5 bases, 9 bases remained unmatched. The authors sequenced patients whose flow cytometry had shown CD8+CD57+ cell expansion. Severe acquired aplastic anemia was the diagnosis recorded for all patients. No patient had been given any therapy when blood was sampled. The sequencing input was sorted CD4+, CD8+, or CD8+CD57+ T cells (not recorded which) from PBMCs. The receptor's source is a human donor with aplastic anemia. The chain uses TRBV20-1 and TRBJ2-7; 13 bases agree with TRBD2. The CDR3 DNA reads as TGCAGTGCTTATGGACTAGCGGGAGTGTCCCACGAGCAGTACTTC. This sequence encodes CSAYGLAGVSHEQYF.